A selection of T cell receptor beta chains follows, all from one sample in a study of patients and donors after allogeneic stem cell transplantation. TCRdb fed the RT-PCR reads into MiXCR, producing one record per CDR3 protein. The sample has 25,000 to 35,000 distinct CDR3 sequences; about 6.5% are singletons. Sequencing used blood, either unsorted or a sorted T cell fraction (not recorded which). Receptor source: a human donor who was either an allogeneic HSCT recipient or a stem cell or donor lymphocyte infusion donor (not recorded which). It is not recorded whose cells these are; they may come from a transplant donor. Both conserved end residues are trimmed from each CDR3. A D gene is named only where the DNA matches it firmly.

v_gene	d_gene	j_gene	CDR3aa
TRBV27	.	TRBJ2-5	ASSWTYQETQY
TRBV18	.	TRBJ1-5	ASSPSSRGVGQPQH
TRBV7-3	.	TRBJ2-1	ASSLSGGGHNEQF
TRBV20-1	.	TRBJ1-3	SARGMPLSGNTIY
TRBV5-6	.	TRBJ2-3	ASSYVLGFTQY
TRBV7-9	.	TRBJ1-3	ASSASVAGNTIY
TRBV11-3	.	TRBJ1-1	ASSFIDGTEAF
TRBV18	.	TRBJ2-5	ASSPGTPQETQY
TRBV24-1	TRBD1	TRBJ2-7	ATSDPGTGGYEQY
TRBV3-1	.	TRBJ2-1	ASSQDLREQF
TRBV11-2	.	TRBJ1-5	ASSPAGPPGQPQH
TRBV5-1	.	TRBJ2-7	ASSLGGNLYEQY
TRBV20-1	TRBD2	TRBJ2-3	SARTPLAGVGNTQY
TRBV7-8	TRBD2	TRBJ2-3	ASSLIRGTSKTTDTQY
TRBV5-1	TRBD2	TRBJ2-7	ASSLILAGVYEQY
TRBV9	.	TRBJ2-1	ASSPTVLYNEQF
TRBV28	.	TRBJ2-3	ASIRRSTDTQY
TRBV24-1	.	TRBJ2-7	ATSEGGAEEQQY
TRBV27	TRBD2	TRBJ2-7	ASSFRLPLAGGTYEQY
TRBV6-1	.	TRBJ1-5	ASSVAVSGGGNQPQH
TRBV12-3/TRBV12-4	TRBD1	TRBJ2-1	ASSLSTGGAHEQF
TRBV4-2	.	TRBJ2-6	ASSQEPGGANVLT
TRBV5-4	TRBD2	TRBJ2-5	ASSLPLAETQY
TRBV15	.	TRBJ2-1	ATEEGRSYNEQF
TRBV28	.	TRBJ2-5	ASSFLSRTQY
TRBV4-1	.	TRBJ2-4	ASSQGSTGRGIQY
TRBV7-9	.	TRBJ1-2	ASSFLTASGYT
TRBV4-3	.	TRBJ1-1	ASSKQGVGTEAF
TRBV5-6	TRBD1	TRBJ2-1	ASSLGTGLGNEQF
TRBV28	TRBD1	TRBJ2-5	ASRQNPTGVVTQY
TRBV3-1	TRBD2	TRBJ2-1	ASSPLAAIYNEQF
TRBV9	.	TRBJ2-2	ASSARPQPNTGELF
TRBV10-3	.	TRBJ2-7	AITEGQTQFDEQY
TRBV18	.	TRBJ2-1	ASSPLLSRSYNEQF
TRBV4-3	.	TRBJ2-5	ASSRWGASGVQETQY
TRBV6-5	.	TRBJ2-5	ASSYTGRETQY
TRBV4-1	.	TRBJ2-1	ASSSLGRHLYNEQF
TRBV27	TRBD1	TRBJ1-4	ASSTGQGGEEKLF
TRBV24-1	.	TRBJ2-2	ATKKTVAGELF
TRBV27	TRBD2	TRBJ2-1	ASRKGTTGGNEQF
TRBV24-1	.	TRBJ2-2	ATSDNGVWTGELF
TRBV9	.	TRBJ2-2	ASSAHQGRTGELF
TRBV6-5	.	TRBJ1-4	ASSYLGRGYEKLF
TRBV19	.	TRBJ1-4	ASRGTRDQGKLF
TRBV27	.	TRBJ2-7	ASSRFWGDYEQY
TRBV6-6	TRBD1	TRBJ1-5	ASRTTGNQPQH
TRBV11-3	.	TRBJ2-5	ASSLGVPQY
TRBV20-1	TRBD1	TRBJ2-1	SARPGDSHSYNEQF
TRBV5-6	TRBD1	TRBJ2-7	ASSAGQGHYEQY
TRBV28	.	TRBJ1-1	ASSAENLEAF
TRBV3-1	.	TRBJ2-1	ASSQGAGSYNEQF
TRBV18	.	TRBJ2-7	ASSPPSQFYEQY
TRBV15	.	TRBJ2-1	ATSLLNNEQF
TRBV29-1	TRBD1	TRBJ2-4	SVEDRQGLLAKNIQY
TRBV9	.	TRBJ2-3	ASSVAKQVTDTQY
TRBV7-9	.	TRBJ2-1	ASSLAHDNEQF
TRBV6-6	.	TRBJ2-2	ASRYYTGELF
TRBV15	.	TRBJ1-3	ATSRETGTAGNTIY